The 3 T cell receptor beta chains below all came from one sample that was sequenced in a study of low-dose radiotherapy and immunotherapy resistance in tumors. Both TCRalpha and TCRbeta chains were reverse transcribed with V-gene-specific primers. Amplification of TCRs used a constant-region primer and V-primer adapter for around 20 PCR cycles. TCRdb itself ran the reads through MiXCR, one entry per CDR3 protein. The sample yields tens of thousands of distinct CDR3 sequences, 18% seen once. The time point: before trial treatment. The sample was PBMCs, taken before treatment. Receptor source: a male donor with prostate cancer.

This clonotype came up many times. The chain recombines TRBV15 with TRBJ2-3; 10 bases map to TRBD1. V lost 0 bases to trimming and J lost 7 bases; unmatched junction nucleotides: 7. The CDR3 extends over 16 amino acids. Germline CDR1 and CDR2: LNHNV and YYDKDF (reference sequence). This CDR3 reads CATSRDPGQGRNTQYF. The CDR3 nucleotides read TGTGCCACCAGCAGAGATCCGGGACAGGGGCGGAATACGCAGTATTTT.

This clonotype was counted at least ten times. CDR3: CASSPTLNTEAFF. The CDR3 coding sequence is TGTGCCAGCAGCCCAACGTTGAACACTGAAGCTTTCTTT. The V gene is TRBV11-2, the J gene TRBJ1-1; no clear D gene. This CDR3 comprises 13 residues. V was trimmed by 5 bases and J by 0 bases, leaving 7 bases between them. Per germline, CDR1 SGHAT and CDR2 FQNNGV.

This clonotype was seen many times. For the CDR3, the DNA is TGCGCCAGCAGCCAAGATGTGCAGGGTCGCGGCTACACCTTC. It yields the protein CASSQDVQGRGYTF. This chain connects TRBV4-1 to TRBJ1-2; weak D call: TRBD1 (5 bases). Looked up from germline, CDR1 is MGHRA and CDR2 is YSYEKL. Between the trimmed V and J ends, which lost 0 bases and 8 bases, there was a span of 13 bases. CDR3 size: 14 residues.